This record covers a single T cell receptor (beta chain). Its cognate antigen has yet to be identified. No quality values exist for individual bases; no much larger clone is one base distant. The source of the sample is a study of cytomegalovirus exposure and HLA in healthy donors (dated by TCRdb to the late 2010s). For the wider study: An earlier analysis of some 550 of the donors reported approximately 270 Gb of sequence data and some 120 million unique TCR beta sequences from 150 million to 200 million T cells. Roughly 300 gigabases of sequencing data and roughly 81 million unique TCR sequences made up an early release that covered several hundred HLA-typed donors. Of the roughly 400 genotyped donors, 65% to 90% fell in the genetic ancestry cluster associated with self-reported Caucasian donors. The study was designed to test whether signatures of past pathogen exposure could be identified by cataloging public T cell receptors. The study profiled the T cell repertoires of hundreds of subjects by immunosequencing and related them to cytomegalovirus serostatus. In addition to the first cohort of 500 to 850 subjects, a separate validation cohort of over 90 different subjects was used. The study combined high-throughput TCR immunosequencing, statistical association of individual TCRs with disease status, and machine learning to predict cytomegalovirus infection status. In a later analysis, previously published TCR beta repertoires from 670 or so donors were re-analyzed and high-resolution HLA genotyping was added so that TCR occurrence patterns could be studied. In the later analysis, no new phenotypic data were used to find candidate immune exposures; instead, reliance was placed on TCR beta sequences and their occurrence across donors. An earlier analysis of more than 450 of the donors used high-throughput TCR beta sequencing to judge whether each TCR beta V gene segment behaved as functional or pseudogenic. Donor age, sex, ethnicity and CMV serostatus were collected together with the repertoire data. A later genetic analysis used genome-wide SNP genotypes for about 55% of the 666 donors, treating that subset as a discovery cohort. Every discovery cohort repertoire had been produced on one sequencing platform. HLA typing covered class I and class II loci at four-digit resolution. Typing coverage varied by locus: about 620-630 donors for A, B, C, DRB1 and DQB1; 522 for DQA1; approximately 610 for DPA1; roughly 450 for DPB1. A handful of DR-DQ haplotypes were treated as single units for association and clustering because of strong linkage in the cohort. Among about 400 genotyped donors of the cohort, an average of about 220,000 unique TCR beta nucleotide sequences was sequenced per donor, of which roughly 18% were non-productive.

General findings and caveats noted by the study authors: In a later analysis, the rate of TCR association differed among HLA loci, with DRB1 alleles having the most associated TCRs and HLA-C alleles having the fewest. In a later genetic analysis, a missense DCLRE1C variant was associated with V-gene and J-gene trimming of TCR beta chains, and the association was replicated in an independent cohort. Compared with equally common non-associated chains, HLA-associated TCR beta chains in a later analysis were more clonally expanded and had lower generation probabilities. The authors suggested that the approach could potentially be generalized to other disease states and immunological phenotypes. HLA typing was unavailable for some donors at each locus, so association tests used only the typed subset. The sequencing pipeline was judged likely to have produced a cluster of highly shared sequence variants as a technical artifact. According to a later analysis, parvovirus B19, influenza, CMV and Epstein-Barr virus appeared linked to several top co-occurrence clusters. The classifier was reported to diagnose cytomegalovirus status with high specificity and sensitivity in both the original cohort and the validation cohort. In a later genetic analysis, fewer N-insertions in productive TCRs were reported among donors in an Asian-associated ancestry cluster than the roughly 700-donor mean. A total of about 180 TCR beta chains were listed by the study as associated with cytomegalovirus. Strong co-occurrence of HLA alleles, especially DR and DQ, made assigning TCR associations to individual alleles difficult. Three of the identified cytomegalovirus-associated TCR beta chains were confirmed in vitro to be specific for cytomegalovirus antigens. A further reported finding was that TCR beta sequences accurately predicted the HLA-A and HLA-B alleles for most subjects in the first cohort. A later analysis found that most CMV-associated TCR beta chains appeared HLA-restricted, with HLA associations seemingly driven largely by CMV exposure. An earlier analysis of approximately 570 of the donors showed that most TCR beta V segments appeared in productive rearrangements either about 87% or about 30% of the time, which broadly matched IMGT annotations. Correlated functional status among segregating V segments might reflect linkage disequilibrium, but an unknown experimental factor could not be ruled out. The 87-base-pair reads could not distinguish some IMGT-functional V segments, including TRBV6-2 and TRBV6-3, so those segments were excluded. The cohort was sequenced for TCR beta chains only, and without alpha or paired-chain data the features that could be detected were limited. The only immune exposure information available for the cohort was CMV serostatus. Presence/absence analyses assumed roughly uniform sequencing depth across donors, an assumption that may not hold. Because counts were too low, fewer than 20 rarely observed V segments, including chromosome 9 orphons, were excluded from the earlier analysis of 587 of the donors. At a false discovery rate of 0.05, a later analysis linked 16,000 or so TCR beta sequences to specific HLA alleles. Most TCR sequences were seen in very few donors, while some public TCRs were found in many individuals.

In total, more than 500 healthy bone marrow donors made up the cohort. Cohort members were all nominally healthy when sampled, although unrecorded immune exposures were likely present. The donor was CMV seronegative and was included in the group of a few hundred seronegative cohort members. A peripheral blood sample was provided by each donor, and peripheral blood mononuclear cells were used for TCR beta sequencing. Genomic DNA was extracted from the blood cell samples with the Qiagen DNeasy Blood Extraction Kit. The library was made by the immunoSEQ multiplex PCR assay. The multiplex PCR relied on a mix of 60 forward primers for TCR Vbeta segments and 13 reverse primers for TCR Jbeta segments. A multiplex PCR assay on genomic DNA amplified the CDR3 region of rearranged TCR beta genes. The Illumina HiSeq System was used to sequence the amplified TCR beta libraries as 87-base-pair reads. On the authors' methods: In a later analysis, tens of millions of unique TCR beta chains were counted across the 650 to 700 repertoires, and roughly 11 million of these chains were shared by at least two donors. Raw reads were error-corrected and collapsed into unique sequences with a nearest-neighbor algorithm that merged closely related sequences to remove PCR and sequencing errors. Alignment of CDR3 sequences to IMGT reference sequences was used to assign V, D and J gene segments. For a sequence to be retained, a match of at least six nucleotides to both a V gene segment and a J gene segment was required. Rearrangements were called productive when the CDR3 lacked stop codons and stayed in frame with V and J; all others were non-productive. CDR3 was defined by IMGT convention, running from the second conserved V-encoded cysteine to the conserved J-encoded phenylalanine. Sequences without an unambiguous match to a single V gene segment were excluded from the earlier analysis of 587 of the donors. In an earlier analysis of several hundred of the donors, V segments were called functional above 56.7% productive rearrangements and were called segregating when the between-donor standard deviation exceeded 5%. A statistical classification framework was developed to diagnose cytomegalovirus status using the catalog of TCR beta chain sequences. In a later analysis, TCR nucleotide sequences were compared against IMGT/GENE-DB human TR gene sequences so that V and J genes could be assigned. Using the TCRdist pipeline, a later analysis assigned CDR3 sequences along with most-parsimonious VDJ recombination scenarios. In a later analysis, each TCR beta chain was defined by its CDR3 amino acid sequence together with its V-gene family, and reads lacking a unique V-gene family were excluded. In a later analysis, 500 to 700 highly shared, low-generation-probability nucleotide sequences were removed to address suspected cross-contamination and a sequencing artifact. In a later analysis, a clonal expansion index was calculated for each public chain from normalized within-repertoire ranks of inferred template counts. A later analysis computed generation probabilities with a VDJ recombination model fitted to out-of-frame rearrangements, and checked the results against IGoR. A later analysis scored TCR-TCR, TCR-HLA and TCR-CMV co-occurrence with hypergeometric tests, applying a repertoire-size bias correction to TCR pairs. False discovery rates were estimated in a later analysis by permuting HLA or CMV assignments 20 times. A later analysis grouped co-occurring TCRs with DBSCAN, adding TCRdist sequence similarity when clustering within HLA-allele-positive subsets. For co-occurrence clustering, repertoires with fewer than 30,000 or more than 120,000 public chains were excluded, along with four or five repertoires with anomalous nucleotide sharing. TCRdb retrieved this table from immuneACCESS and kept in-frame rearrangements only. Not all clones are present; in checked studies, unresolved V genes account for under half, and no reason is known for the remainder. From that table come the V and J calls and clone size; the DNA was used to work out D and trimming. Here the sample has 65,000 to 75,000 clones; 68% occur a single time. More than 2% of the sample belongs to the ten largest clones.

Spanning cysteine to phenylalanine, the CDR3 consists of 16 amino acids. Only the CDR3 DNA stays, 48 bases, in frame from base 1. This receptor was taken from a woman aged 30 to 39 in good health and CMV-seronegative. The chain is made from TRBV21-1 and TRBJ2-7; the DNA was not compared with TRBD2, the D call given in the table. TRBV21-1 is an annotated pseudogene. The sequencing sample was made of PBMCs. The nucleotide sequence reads TGTGCCAGCAGCAAAGGGCGTCCGGGATCAACCTACGAGCAGTACTTC. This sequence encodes CASSKGRPGSTYEQYF.